Given below is one T cell receptor gamma chain in context. It lacks a known antigen. One base away there is no much larger clone; base qualities are not given. For this chain, trimming is 1 base at the V end and 10 bases at the J end, and the number of junction bases without a gene match is 10. The germline V gene (reference sequence) provides CDR1 VTNTFY and CDR2 YDVSTARD. Spanning cysteine to phenylalanine, the CDR3 consists of 13 amino acids. The entry retains the CDR3 DNA only, 39 bases that are in frame from base 1. RNA extraction was performed with the RNeasy mini kit, and reverse transcription was done with Superscript III. To generate the CDR3 amplicons, a multiplex PCR was run using pooled V-gene forward primers together with a constant-region reverse primer that carried Illumina adaptor overhangs. After gel purification, amplicons were indexed with Nextera index primers over approximately 8 extra PCR cycles and were then purified with AMPure XP beads. Sequencing of libraries was performed on an Illumina MiSeq using paired-end 250 bp reads, dual indexing and an approximately 20% PhiX spike-in. Concerning the study's data processing: Read quality was checked with FastQC, and TRG read pairs were merged using ea-utils fastq-join. IMGT/HighV-QUEST was used to annotate sequences, retaining only productive sequences with an unambiguous V-gene assignment, and each clonotype was defined by an identical CDR3 sequence. Downstream analysis used VDJtools 1.1.1, tcR 2.2.3, Treemap and vegan Shannon diversity in R 3.4.4. Clonotypes were called again by TCRdb from the public reads via CATT, and duplicate nucleotide sequences were then merged into one entry. For this entry, the V and J calls and clone size follow TCRdb and not the study's own pipeline. In all, the sample holds about 36,000 gamma-chain clones, and 20% of those were seen once. The ten largest clones capture 1.9% of the sample.

The data stem from a study of Vδ1+ human thymocytes (dated by TCRdb to about 2018). General notes on the study: mRNA-level TRG and TRD CDR3 repertoires of highly purified Vdelta1+ thymocytes from young children were characterised as a data resource. Earlier work had validated the multiplex-based CDR3 amplicon strategy against 5'RACE-based methods for generating CDR3 amplicons. Overall study outcomes, separate from this receptor: Because no clustering by age or sex was seen, donors were not stratified by age or sex in the analyses. Although sort purity was high, about 22% of thymic TRD sequences were Vdelta2 (with a few Vdelta3), in contrast to the peripheral blood Vdelta1+ controls. Numerous TRG clonotypes were shared among donors (up to about 6.9x10^3), while TRD repertoires were essentially private (a maximum of 116 shared). Unlike the oligoclonal repertoires in peripheral blood, the thymic TRG and TRD repertoires appeared highly polyclonal, with Gaussian CDR3 length distributions. The authors advised highly purified populations and single-cell validation, since unexpected Vdelta2 sequences could cause misinterpretation of bulk repertoire data.

Thymic samples were depleted of alphabeta T cells, then CD3+ TCRVdelta1+ TCRVdelta2- thymocytes were FACS-sorted. The purity of the sorted Vdelta1+ thymocytes fell between roughly 98% and 99.6%. Thymic specimens were obtained from 8 paediatric patients, aged from 5 days to 15 months, who were undergoing corrective cardiac surgery. Thymic tissue was dispersed, and mononuclear cells were isolated on a Histopaque-1077 density gradient. For staining, the antibodies used were anti-TCRVdelta1 clone TS8.2, anti-TCRVdelta2 clone B6, anti-CD3 clone HIT3a and anti-TCRalphabeta clone IP26. The TCR was taken from a girl under three years old who had congenital heart surgery. Sequencing used Vdelta1+ gamma-delta thymocytes from the thymus. Read against the paper, the sample's cell subset or site label means: FACS-sorted CD3+ TCRalphabeta- TCRVdelta1+ TCRVdelta2- thymocytes. Recombination linked TRGV3 to TRGJ1 or TRGJ2. The CDR3 reads as follows: CATWDRPLSKKLF. The DNA reads TGTGCCACCTGGGACAGACCACTGAGCAAGAAACTCTTT.